This paragraph reports one TCR beta chain. PCR used 60 Vbeta primers and 13 Jbeta primers. TCRdb's table, derived via immunoSEQ multiplex PCR, lists solely in-frame clones and lacks some. Of roughly 97,000 clones listed, 78% were seen once; the top ten hold approximately 2%. CDR3 size: 14 residues. Deletions cut 5 bases from V and 3 bases from J, with 14 bases between. The germline V gene has CDR1 SGHDT and CDR2 YYEEEE. This entry belongs to a study of cytomegalovirus exposure and HLA in healthy donors. The donors (healthy individuals) were bone marrow donors. The clonotype comes from a middle-aged woman in good health and CMV-seronegative. The sequencing sample was made of PBMCs. The J gene is TRBJ2-5, the V gene TRBV5-6; D is ambiguous. The DNA of the CDR3 is TGTGCCAGCAGGTACTCGGGTATCGAAGAGACCCAGTACTTC. It specifies CASRYSGIEETQYF.